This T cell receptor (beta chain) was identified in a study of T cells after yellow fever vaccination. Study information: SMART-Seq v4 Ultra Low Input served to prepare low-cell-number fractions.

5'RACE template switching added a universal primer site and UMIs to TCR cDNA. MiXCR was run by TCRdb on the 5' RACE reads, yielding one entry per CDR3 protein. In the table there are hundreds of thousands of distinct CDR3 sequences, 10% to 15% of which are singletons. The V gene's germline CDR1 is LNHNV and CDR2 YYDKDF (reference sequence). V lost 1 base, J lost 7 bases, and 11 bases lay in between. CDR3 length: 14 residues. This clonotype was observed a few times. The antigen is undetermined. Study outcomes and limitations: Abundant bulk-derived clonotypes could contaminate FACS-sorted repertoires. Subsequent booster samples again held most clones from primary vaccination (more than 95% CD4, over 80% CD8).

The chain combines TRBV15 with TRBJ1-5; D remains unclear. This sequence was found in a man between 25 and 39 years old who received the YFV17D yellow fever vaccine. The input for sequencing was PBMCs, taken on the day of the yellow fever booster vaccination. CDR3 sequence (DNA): TGTGCCACCAGCAGAGTAGAGGTTAACCAGCCCCAGCATTTT. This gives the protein CATSRVEVNQPQHF.